This T cell receptor beta chain is drawn from a study of blood T cell repertoires in COVID-19. Study as a whole: Sample material is recorded as cDNA or gDNA derived from T cells, B-cell-depleted T cells, or PBMCs.

As handled by the study authors: Scientists estimated how many nucleated cells there were by amplifying reference gene primers. TCRdb keeps only in-frame clones here, not all; method: immunoSEQ multiplex PCR. Clonal size and the V and J genes are those of that table, whereas D and trimming came from the DNA. The table includes about 220,000 clones, about 79% detected once. With 1 base removed from V and 7 bases from J, the gap between germline ends came to 10 bases. CDR1 is LGHNT, CDR2 FRNRAP, per germline. The CDR3 has 13 amino acids. Source material: peripheral blood. This receptor was taken from a man between 45 and 60 years old with active or convalescent COVID-19. This rearrangement joins TRBV12-5 to TRBJ1-2; perhaps TRBD1 as D (5 bases). The CDR3 DNA reads as TGTGCTAGTGGTTTGGCCCCGGGGGGTGGCTACACCTTC. Translating it yields CASGLAPGGGYTF.